Presented here are 2 T cell receptor beta chains from one specimen sequenced in a study of blood T cell repertoires in COVID-19. Clones were read by immunoSEQ multiplex PCR, and TCRdb kept only the in-frame ones, dropping some. The sample includes about 280,000 clones, approximately 85% of them seen just once. Sample: peripheral blood. These receptors all come from a human donor in a cohort sampled during active COVID-19.

There are a few counts of this clone. This rearrangement joins TRBV6-2 or TRBV6-3 to TRBJ2-1, with 7 bases matching TRBD2. CDR3 length: 15 amino acids. V lost 6 bases to trimming and J lost 0 bases; unmatched junction nucleotides: 5. CDR1 and CDR2 (germline): MNHEY, SVGEGT. The CDR3 is CASSRAGSSYNEQFF. The CDR3 DNA reads as TGTGCCAGCAGCCGAGCGGGAAGCTCCTACAATGAGCAGTTCTTC.

This clone was recorded many times. V gene TRBV28 combines with J gene TRBJ2-1; 8 bases align to TRBD2. This CDR3 contains 15 residues. Per germline, CDR1 MDHEN and CDR2 SYDVKM. J lost 8 bases, V lost 10 bases, and 16 bases had no gene match. The CDR3 nucleotides are TGTGCCAACCAGACTCCGGGACTAGAGGGAGATGAGCAGTTCTTC. It encodes CANQTPGLEGDEQFF.